Each of the 24 T cell receptor beta chains below was sequenced from the same sample in a study of T cell clonality in common variable immunodeficiency. Produced via immunoSEQ multiplex PCR; TCRdb's table is partial and in-frame only. The profile covers some 60,000 clones, none occurring a single time. The specimen sequenced was peripheral blood mononuclear cells. These receptor sequences come from a person aged 18 to 75 in good health.

This clone occurred many times. The read halts 3 residues ahead of the CDR3 end, with the missing end drawn from the germline J gene. The chain employs TRBV5-1 and TRBJ1-4, with 7 bases identical to TRBD1. The CDR3 extends over 14 amino acids. The germline V gene encodes CDR1 SGHRS and CDR2 YFSETQ. The trim removed 5 bases at V and 7 bases at J, leaving 8 bases unmatched. CDR3 sequence: CASRDRTAGEKLFF. The sequenced CDR3 bases are TGCGCCAGCAGGGACAGGACGGCGGGTGAAAAA.

The sample holds many counts of this clone. The CDR3 end is not reached by the read, which stops 3 residues before it; the germline J gene fills it in. The rearrangement joins TRBV4-2 to TRBJ2-3; 10 bases agree with TRBD2. Losses at the gene ends were 9 bases for V and 4 bases for J; bases not matched to a gene: 13. Germline V gene lookup returns CDR1 LGHNA and CDR2 YNFKEQ. This CDR3 comprises 16 residues. CDR3 DNA (partial): TGTGCCAGTGCCATGAGACTAGCGGGTAACTCAGATACG. As protein: CASAMRLAGNSDT. The full CDR3 sequence reads CASAMRLAGNSDTQYF.

The table lists this clone with many counts. The read is 3 residues too short to cover the CDR3 end, so that end is filled in from the germline J gene. The chain links TRBV6-1 to TRBJ2-7, with D unclear. The V gene lost 3 bases and the J gene lost 1 base, with 7 bases spanning the gap. The CDR3 runs to 13 residues. The germline CDR1 and CDR2 sequences are MNHNS and SASEGT. CDR3 bases read: TGTGCCAGCAGTGACCGACAATCCTACGAG. Translating gives CASSDRQSYE. The whole CDR3 protein reads CASSDRQSYEQYF.

This clone was picked up many times. The read gets to within 3 residues of the CDR3 end, and the germline J gene fills in the rest. V gene TRBV6-2 or TRBV6-3 combines with J gene TRBJ2-3, with 8 bases matching TRBD2. CDR1 is MNHEY and CDR2 is SVGEGT in the germline V gene. The V gene end was trimmed by 4 bases and the J gene end by 3 bases; junction bases not matched to a gene: 6. The CDR3 has 15 amino acids. The CDR3 DNA, read in part, is TGTGCCAGCAGTTGGACTAGCTCCCTAACAGATACG. This gives the protein CASSWTSSLTDT. The entire CDR3 reads CASSWTSSLTDTQYF.

This clone has ten or more counts. Germline and junction disagree at one end, which may indicate a read error. The CDR3 is cut off 3 residues early in the read; its end comes from the germline J gene. The chain uses TRBV5-5 and TRBJ2-3; no clear D. CDR1 is SGHKS and CDR2 is YYEKEE in the germline V gene (reference sequence). The CDR3 covers 14 residues. Partial CDR3 DNA: TGTGCCAGCAGCCCATCTGTCGGCACAGAGACG. It codes for CASSPSVGTET. Given in full, the CDR3 is CASSPSVGTETQYF. Combining the CDR3 with reference TRBV5-5 and TRBJ2-3 gives the whole variable domain DAGVTQSPTHLIKTRGQQVTLRCSPISGHKSVSWYQQVLGQGPQFIFQYYEKEERGRGNFPDRFSARQFPNYSSELNVNALLLGDSALYLCASSPSVGTETQYFGPGTRLTVL.

This clone occurred many times. The sequenced fragment ends 3 residues before the CDR3 boundary, so the rest is inferred from the germline J gene. The V gene is TRBV29-1, the J gene TRBJ2-5; 9 bases align to TRBD2. The CDR3 covers 15 residues. Germline loops: CDR1 SQVTM, CDR2 ANQGSEA. V gave up 6 bases and J gave up 2 bases; unmatched junction bases: 10. CDR3 protein: CSVVDLTSGQETQYF. CDR3 DNA, as far as it was read: TGCAGCGTGGTTGACCTGACTAGCGGACAAGAGACC.

This clone was seen repeatedly, ten times or more. The read comes to an end 3 residues before the CDR3 does, leaving the germline J gene to fill in the end. The J gene is TRBJ2-3, the V gene TRBV5-1, with 7 bases lining up with TRBD2. Germline V gene sequence: CDR1 SGHRS, CDR2 YFSETQ. The CDR3 consists of 15 residues. Trimming removed 0 bases from V and 3 bases from J; junction bases left unmatched: 4. CDR3 in amino acids: CASSLDGGSTDTQYF. CDR3 bases read: TGCGCCAGCAGCTTGGATGGCGGGAGTACAGATACG.

This clone was recorded many times. The read ends 3 residues before the CDR3 terminus; that terminus is restored from the germline J gene. J is TRBJ2-7 and V is TRBV14, with TRBD2 matching over 7 bases. CDR3 size: 17 residues. CDR1 and CDR2 from the germline V gene are SGHDN and FVKESK. V trimming: 3 bases; J trimming: 3 bases; junction bases outside the gene matches: 14. The CDR3 loop is CASSQRVGGSGLYEQYF. Incomplete CDR3 DNA: TGTGCCAGCAGCCAGAGAGTTGGCGGGAGTGGTCTCTACGAG.

This clone was counted ten times or more. The CDR3 end lies 3 residues beyond the end of the read and is filled in from the germline J gene. V usage is TRBV14 and J usage is TRBJ2-1, with unresolved D. CDR1 is SGHDN, CDR2 FVKESK, per germline. The CDR3 contains 17 residues. V dropped 1 base and J dropped 0 bases, with 13 bases sitting between them. The CDR3 region is CASSQVWSAGSYNEQFF. The covered CDR3 bases are TGTGCCAGCAGCCAAGTATGGAGCGCCGGCTCCTACAATGAG. The variable domain in full, with the rest retrieved from reference TRBV14 and TRBJ2-1, is EAGVTQFPSHSVIEKGQTVTLRCDPISGHDNLYWYRRVMGKEIKFLLHFVKESKQDESGMPNNRFLAERTGGTYSTLKVQPAELEDSGVYFCASSQVWSAGSYNEQFFGPGTRLTVL.

This clone was counted many times. The read ends 3 residues early relative to the CDR3; the germline J gene fills the gap. The genes are TRBV6-1 and TRBJ1-2; D is ambiguous. Trimming shortened V by 3 bases and J by 4 bases, and 15 bases separated the two germline ends. Looked up from germline, CDR1 is MNHNS and CDR2 is SASEGT. The CDR3 runs 15 residues. The DNA read from the CDR3 is TGTGCCAGCAGTGATCGCGGGCGGCTGAGCTATGGC. As protein: CASSDRGRLSYG. The complete CDR3 sequence is CASSDRGRLSYGYTF.

Many counts were recorded for this clone. The CDR3 end lies 3 residues beyond the end of the read and is filled in from the germline J gene. This chain joins TRBV20-1 and TRBJ2-6, with D possibly TRBD2 on 6 matching bases. In germline, CDR1 is DFQATT, CDR2 SNEGSKA (reference sequence). This CDR3 region has 20 residues. The V gene lost 5 bases and the J gene lost 1 base, with 27 bases spanning the gap. The sequenced part of the CDR3 DNA is TGCAGTGCTCCTATCCAGGGTTGGGTGGAGGGTAAATCTGGGGCCAACGTC. Amino acids: CSAPIQGWVEGKSGANV. Given in full, the CDR3 is CSAPIQGWVEGKSGANVLTF.

This clone occurred many times. The read terminates 3 residues before the CDR3 end, so the remaining end is supplied by the germline J gene. J is TRBJ1-2 and V is TRBV20-1; D not certain. CDR1 is DFQATT and CDR2 is SNEGSKA in the germline V gene (reference sequence). V was trimmed by 6 bases and J by 4 bases, leaving 9 bases between them. This CDR3 contains 11 residues. The sequenced CDR3 bases are TGCAGTGCCCAGACGGGCTATGGC. Translation: CSAQTGYG. The whole CDR3 reads CSAQTGYGYTF.

Ten or more counts support this clone. The CDR3 end falls 3 residues outside the read, so it is completed with the germline J gene. The chain has TRBV20-1 and TRBJ2-1; the match to TRBD2 covers 9 bases. The V and J ends lost 0 bases and 7 bases, in that order; junction bases with no gene match: 10. The germline gives CDR1 DFQATT, CDR2 SNEGSKA (reference sequence). The CDR3 runs to 16 residues. The CDR3 here is CSARDPAGGPGNEQFF. The sequenced CDR3 bases are TGCAGTGCTAGAGATCCCGCGGGAGGGCCGGGGAATGAG.

This clone was recorded at least ten times. The read ends 3 residues shy of where the CDR3 ends; the end is completed using the germline J gene. The chain couples TRBV19 to TRBJ1-5; D perhaps matches TRBD1 (6 bases). V was pared by 5 bases and J by 0 bases, with 8 bases between. The CDR3 length is 14 residues. Germline V gives CDR1 LNHDA, CDR2 SQIVND (reference sequence). The CDR3 DNA, read in part, is TGTGCCAGTAGTGGACAGAATAGCAATCAGCCC. Residues: CASSGQNSNQP. The whole CDR3 reads CASSGQNSNQPQHF.

At least ten counts were recorded for this clone. The CDR3 spells CASRRRGTSGRVGETQYF. Incomplete CDR3 DNA: TGTGCCAGCAGGAGAAGGGGGACTAGCGGGAGGGTAGGAGAGACC. This chain links TRBV27 with TRBJ2-5; 16 bases map to TRBD2. The read comes to an end 3 residues before the CDR3 does, leaving the germline J gene to fill in the end. The V gene's germline CDR1 is MNHEY and CDR2 SMNVEV (reference sequence). With V trimmed by 6 bases and J by 4 bases, 11 bases remained unmatched. The CDR3 covers 18 residues.

About this clone: With the read ending 3 residues before the CDR3 end, the germline J gene is used to fill in that end. This chain connects TRBV27 to TRBJ2-5; D may be TRBD2 (7 bases). The CDR3 loop spans 16 amino acids. Germline values: CDR1 MNHEY, CDR2 SMNVEV (reference sequence). V was clipped by 4 bases and J by 3 bases, with 18 bases between them. The CDR3 sequence: CASSWLGGGAEETQYF. The covered CDR3 bases are TGTGCCAGCAGTTGGTTGGGAGGGGGGGCGGAAGAGACC.

This clone was counted many times. The sequence runs out 3 residues before the end of the CDR3; the remainder is reconstructed from the germline J gene. J is TRBJ2-7 and V is TRBV5-6; 13 bases match TRBD2. Germline CDR1 and CDR2: SGHDT and YYEEEE. The trim removed 3 bases at V and 2 bases at J, leaving 2 bases unmatched. The CDR3 runs to 15 residues. The part of the CDR3 DNA that was read is TGTGCCAGCAGCTCGGGACTAGCGGGAACCTACGAG. Its translation is CASSSGLAGTYE. The full CDR3 protein is CASSSGLAGTYEQYF.

This clone was seen repeatedly, ten times or more. The CDR3 is cut off 3 residues early in the read; its end comes from the germline J gene. The genes are TRBV5-1 and TRBJ2-1; possibly TRBD2 for D (6 bases). The V and J ends lost 3 bases and 2 bases respectively, with 9 bases between them. The CDR3 contains 14 residues. CDR1 is SGHRS, CDR2 YFSETQ, per germline. The DNA read from the CDR3 is TGCGCCAGCAGCTGGGGGGAGACCTACAATGAG. This sequence encodes CASSWGETYNE. The entire CDR3 is CASSWGETYNEQFF.

Ten or more counts support this clone. The DNA read from the CDR3 is TGCGCCAGCAGCCCCGCTGGGGGGGGTCAGCCC. This translates into CASSPAGGGQP. The full CDR3 is CASSPAGGGQPQHF. V and J are TRBV4-1 and TRBJ1-5; D may be TRBD1 (5 bases). The read ends 3 residues early relative to the CDR3; the germline J gene fills the gap. CDR3 size: 14 residues. The V gene's germline CDR1 is MGHRA and CDR2 YSYEKL. The V and J ends lost 4 bases and 6 bases respectively, with 13 bases between them.

Note on this clone: The read ends 3 residues shy of where the CDR3 ends; the end is completed using the germline J gene. V is TRBV18 and J is TRBJ2-3; possibly TRBD2 for D (6 bases). The CDR3 has 15 residues. CDR1 is KGHSH, CDR2 LQKENI, per germline. The ends were cut back, 3 bases at V and 2 bases at J, with 12 bases in the middle. Incomplete CDR3 DNA: TGTGCCAGCTCACCCCTGGGGGGAACCACAGATACG. As protein: CASSPLGGTTDT. The CDR3 as a whole reads CASSPLGGTTDTQYF.

This clone was recorded at least ten times. The missing CDR3 end, 3 residues past where the read stops, is filled in from the germline J gene. J is TRBJ2-5 and V is TRBV5-1; weak D call: TRBD1 (6 bases). The CDR3 is 13 amino acids. The V and J ends lost 4 bases and 0 bases respectively, with 7 bases between them. Germline assignment: CDR1 SGHRS and CDR2 YFSETQ. This CDR3 is CASSGTNQETQYF. The covered CDR3 bases are TGCGCCAGCAGCGGGACAAACCAAGAGACC.

This clone has a count of ten or more. The missing CDR3 end, 3 residues past where the read stops, is filled in from the germline J gene. The V and J genes are TRBV12-3 or TRBV12-4 and TRBJ2-1; 10 nucleotides line up with TRBD2. After removal of 3 bases from V and 8 bases from J, the junction contained 7 bases not matched to a gene. The CDR3 runs 15 residues. Partial CDR3 DNA: TGTGCCAGCAGTTTTGGCCCTAGCGGGAGCCATGAG. Residues: CASSFGPSGSHE. The complete CDR3 reads CASSFGPSGSHEQFF.

This clone was picked up many times. The read comes to an end 3 residues before the CDR3 does, leaving the germline J gene to fill in the end. The chain combines TRBV7-3 with TRBJ2-3; 7 bases fit TRBD2. With 8 bases clipped from V and 6 bases from J, the junction kept 2 bases outside the gene matches. The germline gives CDR1 SGHTA, CDR2 FQGTGA. This CDR3 has 11 amino acids. The CDR3 loop reads CASGEGDTQYF. Incomplete CDR3 DNA: TGTGCCAGCGGGGAGGGGGATACG.

Regarding this clone: The missing CDR3 end, 3 residues past where the read stops, is filled in from the germline J gene. This chain uses TRBV18 with TRBJ1-1; 9 nucleotides line up with TRBD1. The germline gives CDR1 KGHSH, CDR2 LQKENI. There are 15 residues in the CDR3. The CDR3: CASSPGTDRGALAFF. CDR3 bases read: TGTGCCAGCTCACCCGGTACAGACAGGGGGGCGCTA.